Below, 14 T cell receptor beta chains from the same sample are listed, as sequenced in a study of cytomegalovirus exposure and HLA in healthy donors. The data were produced by immunoSEQ multiplex PCR, yet TCRdb's version contains in-frame clones alone and is incomplete. Of 250,000 to 300,000 clones in the sample, 90% were seen once. The sequencing sample was made of PBMCs. The receptors originated from a woman younger than 30 in good health and CMV-seronegative.

The rearrangement uses TRBV25-1 and TRBJ2-2; D possibly corresponds to TRBD1 (5 bases). V was cut by 9 bases and J by 6 bases, with 11 bases left in between. Germline V lookup: CDR1 MGHDK, CDR2 SYGVNS. CDR3 length: 12 residues. The CDR3 nucleotides read TGTGCCAGTCGCAGGGCGGCCGGGGAGCTGTTTTTT. Its protein is CASRRAAGELFF.

The chain employs TRBV7-6 and TRBJ2-3; a possible D gene is TRBD2 (5 bases). Germline lookup yields CDR1 SGHVS and CDR2 FNYEAQ. V lost 6 bases, J lost 5 bases, and 12 bases lay in between. The CDR3 covers 13 residues. This chain's CDR3 is CASRHIGGDTQYF. CDR3 sequence (DNA): TGTGCCAGCAGACACATAGGAGGAGATACGCAGTATTTT.

This chain connects TRBV6-1 to TRBJ1-6, with no clear D. Germline-derived CDR1 and CDR2 are MNHNS and SASEGT. V was shortened by 1 base and J by 8 bases, with 9 bases between the two germline ends. The CDR3 loop spans 14 amino acids. The DNA of the CDR3 is TGTGCCAGCAGTGAAGTACTAACGGATTCACCCCTCCACTTT. Protein sequence: CASSEVLTDSPLHF.

This rearrangement joins TRBV5-1 to TRBJ2-1, with a weak D call TRBD2 (5 bases). From germline, CDR1 is SGHRS and CDR2 YFSETQ. The CDR3 contains 14 residues. V shed 4 bases and J shed 3 bases, with 11 bases lying between them. The CDR3 sequence: CASSPTNRYNEQFF. Written as DNA, the CDR3 is TGCGCCAGCAGCCCGACTAACCGCTACAATGAGCAGTTCTTC.

The chain carries TRBV11-2 and TRBJ2-2; D remains ambiguous. The CDR3 length is 12 residues. V was pared by 2 bases and J by 5 bases, with 3 bases between. CDR1 and CDR2 (germline): SGHAT, FQNNGV. CDR3 DNA: TGTGCCAGCAGCTTAATAACCGGGGAGCTGTTTTTT. As protein: CASSLITGELFF.

The rearrangement links TRBV6-1 to TRBJ2-1; 8 positions agree with TRBD2. CDR1 MNHNS and CDR2 SASEGT come from the germline V gene. This CDR3 comprises 13 residues. V lost 6 bases and J lost 4; bases outside the gene matches: 2. The CDR3 here is CASRLAEYNEQFF. In DNA form, the CDR3 reads TGTGCCAGCAGACTAGCGGAGTACAATGAGCAGTTCTTC.

DNA for the CDR3: TGCGCCAGCAGCCACCCCGGAGGAAAACTAGCGGGGCGGTATCAAGAGACCCAGTACTTC. Translation: CASSHPGGKLAGRYQETQYF. The chain recombines TRBV4-1 with TRBJ2-5, with TRBD2 matching 10 bases. Looked up from germline, CDR1 is MGHRA and CDR2 is YSYEKL. The CDR3 has 20 amino acids. Trimming took 3 bases from V and 2 from J; bases not matched to a gene: 18.

The chain uses TRBV19 and TRBJ2-1; maybe TRBD1 (5 bases). The germline V gene has CDR1 LNHDA and CDR2 SQIVND (reference sequence). Trimming took off 7 bases at V and 6 bases at J, with 13 bases between the two ends. The length of the CDR3 is 13 residues. CDR3 residues: CASIARAGNEQFF. DNA of the CDR3: TGTGCCAGTATCGCCAGGGCAGGCAATGAGCAGTTCTTC.

J is TRBJ1-2 and V is TRBV28, with TRBD1 matching over 8 bases. Germline loops: CDR1 MDHEN, CDR2 SYDVKM. The CDR3 is 13 amino acids. With 5 bases clipped from V and 8 bases from J, the junction kept 7 bases outside the gene matches. The CDR3 bases are TGTGCCAGCAGTACCGGACAGGGATGGGGCTACACCTTC. This sequence encodes CASSTGQGWGYTF.

Here the CDR3 reads CASSLSTGRGEQYF. The CDR3 DNA is TGCGCCAGCAGCTTATCGACAGGGCGCGGCGAGCAGTACTTC. V usage is TRBV5-1 and J usage is TRBJ2-7, with TRBD1 matching over 7 bases. The J segment lost 6 bases and the V segment lost 2 bases, leaving 8 bases of the junction unmatched. Per the germline V gene, CDR1 is SGHRS and CDR2 is YFSETQ. The length of the CDR3 is 14 residues.

This chain connects TRBV11-1 to TRBJ2-5, with D maybe TRBD1 (6 bases). The CDR3 covers 13 residues. Per the germline V gene, CDR1 is SGHAT and CDR2 is FQDESV (reference sequence). V was trimmed by 6 bases and J by 5 bases, leaving 13 bases between them. The CDR3 DNA is TGTGCCAGCAGTTCTACAGGGCAGGAGACCCAGTACTTC. Its translation is CASSSTGQETQYF.

This clone has a handful of counts. The rearrangement joins TRBV28 to TRBJ1-4; D possibly corresponds to TRBD1 (5 bases). Between the trimmed V and J ends, which lost 3 bases and 2 bases, there was a span of 10 bases. The germline gives CDR1 MDHEN, CDR2 SYDVKM. The CDR3 has 15 residues. DNA of the CDR3: TGTGCCAGCAGTTTCGGGGGTGAGACTAATGAAAAACTGTTTTTT. Its protein product is CASSFGGETNEKLFF.

V and J are TRBV7-9 and TRBJ2-3; maybe TRBD1 (6 bases). The ends were cut back, 5 bases at V and 0 bases at J, with 15 bases in the middle. This CDR3 spans 16 amino acids. Germline V gives CDR1 SEHNR, CDR2 FQNEAQ (reference sequence). The DNA of the CDR3 is TGTGCCAGCAGCCCCCAGACAGGACGTAGCACAGATACGCAGTATTTT. It is translated as CASSPQTGRSTDTQYF. Variable domain in full (rest from reference TRBV7-9 and TRBJ2-3): DTGVSQNPRHKITKRGQNVTFRCDPISEHNRLYWYRQTLGQGPEFLTYFQNEAQLEKSRLLSDRFSAERPKGSFSTLEIQRTEQGDSAMYLCASSPQTGRSTDTQYFGPGTRLTVL.

The chain joins TRBV2 to TRBJ2-3, with D maybe TRBD2 (6 bases). The CDR3 sequence is 16 residues long. Per germline, CDR1 SNHLY and CDR2 FYNNEI. Trimming stripped 2 bases from V and 5 bases from J, with 17 bases between. The CDR3 region has the DNA TGTGCCAGCAGTGAAAGAACTAGCATTAGGTTAGATACGCAGTATTTT. Amino acids: CASSERTSIRLDTQYF.